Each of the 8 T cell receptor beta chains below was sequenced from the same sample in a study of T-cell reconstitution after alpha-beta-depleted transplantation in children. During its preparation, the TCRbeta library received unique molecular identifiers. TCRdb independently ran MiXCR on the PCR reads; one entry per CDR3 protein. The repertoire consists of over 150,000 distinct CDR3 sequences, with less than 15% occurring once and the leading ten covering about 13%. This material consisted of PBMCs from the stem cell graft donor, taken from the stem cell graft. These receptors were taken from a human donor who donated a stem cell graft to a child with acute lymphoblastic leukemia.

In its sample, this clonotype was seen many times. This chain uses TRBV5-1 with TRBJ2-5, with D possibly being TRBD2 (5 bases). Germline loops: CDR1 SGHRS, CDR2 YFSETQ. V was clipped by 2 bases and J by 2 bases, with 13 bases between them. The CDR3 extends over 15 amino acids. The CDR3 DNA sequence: TGCGCCAGCAGCTTACTCGGACTGGGACAAGAGACCCAGTACTTC. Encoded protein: CASSLLGLGQETQYF.

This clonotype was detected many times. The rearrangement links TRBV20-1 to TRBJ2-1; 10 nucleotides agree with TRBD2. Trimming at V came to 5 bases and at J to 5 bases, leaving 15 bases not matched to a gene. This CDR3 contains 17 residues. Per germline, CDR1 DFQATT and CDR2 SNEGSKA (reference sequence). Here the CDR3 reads CSAPGPFLAGEDNEQFF. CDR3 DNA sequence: TGCAGTGCTCCAGGCCCGTTTCTAGCGGGGGAAGACAATGAGCAGTTCTTC.

CDR3 bases: TGTGCCAGCAGCGTCTTTGCGGATACGCAGTATTTT. Protein product: CASSVFADTQYF. J is TRBJ2-3 and V is TRBV9; D gene ambiguous. CDR3 size: 12 residues. The V end was cut by 2 bases, the J end by 6 bases, with 7 bases between. Germline CDR1 and CDR2: SGDLS and YYNGEE.

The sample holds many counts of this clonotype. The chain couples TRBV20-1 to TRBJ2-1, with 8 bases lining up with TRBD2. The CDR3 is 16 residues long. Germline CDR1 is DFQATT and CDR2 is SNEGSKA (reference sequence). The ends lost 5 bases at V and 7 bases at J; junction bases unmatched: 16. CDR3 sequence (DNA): TGCAGTGCTCCCCAATCAAACCTAGCGGGCACGAATGAGCAGTTCTTC. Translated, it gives CSAPQSNLAGTNEQFF.

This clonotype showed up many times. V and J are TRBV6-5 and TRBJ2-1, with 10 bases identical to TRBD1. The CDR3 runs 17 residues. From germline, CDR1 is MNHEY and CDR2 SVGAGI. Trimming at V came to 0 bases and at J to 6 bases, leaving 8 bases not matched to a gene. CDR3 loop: CASSYSSGQGHGNEQFF. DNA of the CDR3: TGTGCCAGCAGTTACTCCTCGGGACAGGGGCATGGCAATGAGCAGTTCTTC.

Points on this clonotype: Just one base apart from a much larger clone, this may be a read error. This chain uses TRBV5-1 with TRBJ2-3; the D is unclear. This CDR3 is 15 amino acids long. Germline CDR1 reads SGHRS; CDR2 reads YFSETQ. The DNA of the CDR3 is TGCGCCAGCAGCGGGGATGGAAAAAGCACACATACGCAGTATTTT. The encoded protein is CASSGDGKSTHTQYF.

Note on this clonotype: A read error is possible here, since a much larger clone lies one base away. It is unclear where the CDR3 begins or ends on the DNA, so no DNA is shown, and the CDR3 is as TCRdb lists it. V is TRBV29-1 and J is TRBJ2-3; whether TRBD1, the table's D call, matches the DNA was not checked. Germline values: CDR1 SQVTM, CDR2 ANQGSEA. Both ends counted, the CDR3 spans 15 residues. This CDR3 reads CSVAQGARGTDTLYF.

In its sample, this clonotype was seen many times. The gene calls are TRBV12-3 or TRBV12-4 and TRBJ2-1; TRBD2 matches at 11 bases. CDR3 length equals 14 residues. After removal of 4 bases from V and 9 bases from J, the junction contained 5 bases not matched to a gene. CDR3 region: CASSSLAGVGEQFF. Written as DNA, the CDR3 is TGTGCCAGCAGTTCACTAGCGGGAGTCGGTGAGCAGTTCTTC.